This TCR beta chain was sequenced in a study of blood T cell repertoires in COVID-19. Trimming removed 7 bases from V and 2 bases from J, with 14 bases in between. Germline-derived CDR1 and CDR2 are SNHLY and FYNNEI. CDR3 length: 15 amino acids. The repertoire was sequenced with immunoSEQ multiplex PCR; TCRdb's copy has only in-frame clones and lacks some. The sample carries tens of thousands of clones, around 73% recorded once. Sequencing was carried out using peripheral blood. This chain joins TRBV2 and TRBJ2-2; perhaps TRBD1 as D (5 bases). This clonotype was sampled from a woman aged 55-69 years with acute or convalescent COVID-19. The CDR3 DNA sequence: TGTGCCAGCAATTTACAGGTGTATAACACCGGGGAGCTGTTTTTT. Residues: CASNLQVYNTGELFF.